This TCR beta chain was sequenced for a study of T cell changes during pregnancy in multiple sclerosis. Repertoires were generated with immunoSEQ multiplex PCR, while TCRdb's copy carries only in-frame clones and drops some. Of tens of thousands of clones in the sample, over 80% were seen once. This clone showed up just once. Deletions cut 3 bases from V and 7 bases from J, with 13 bases between. The V gene's germline CDR1 is SGHVS and CDR2 FNYEAQ. The CDR3 covers 13 residues. Sequenced here: peripheral blood, sampled in the third trimester of pregnancy. The V and J genes are TRBV7-6 and TRBJ2-7; D is perhaps TRBD2 (5 bases). This TCR was sampled from a female donor in good health, enrolled as a control in a pregnancy study. The CDR3, as DNA: TGTGCCAGCAGCTTTACGGGAATGGGGGAGCAGTACTTC. Translation: CASSFTGMGEQYF.